A selection of T cell receptor beta chains follows, all from one sample in a study of cytomegalovirus exposure and HLA in healthy donors. Repertoires were generated with immunoSEQ multiplex PCR, while TCRdb's copy carries only in-frame clones and drops some. Of about 73,000 clones listed, 80% to 90% are singletons. Sequencing was performed on PBMCs. The receptor source for this set is a woman aged 18 to 35 in good health and CMV-seropositive. The CDR3 runs from the conserved cysteine through the conserved F or W. Each record gives: D gene, V gene, clone size, J gene, CDR3 protein, CDR3 DNA. The D gene is left open where the match is weak. Not every row has a clone size; where given, it reads once, few, many or a size class.

-	TRBV5-6	-	TRBJ2-1	CASSLSDRGFYNEQFF	TGTGCCAGCAGCTTGAGCGACCGAGGGTTCTACAATGAGCAGTTCTTC
-	TRBV29-1	-	TRBJ2-7	CSVVGQGINEQYF	TGCAGCGTTGTGGGGCAGGGGATCAACGAGCAGTACTTC
TRBD1	TRBV19	-	TRBJ1-5	CASSRARGLEQPQHF	TGTGCCAGTAGTAGGGCCAGGGGGCTAGAACAGCCCCAGCATTTT
-	TRBV10-3	-	TRBJ2-7	CAISESPGKIYEQYF	TGTGCCATCAGTGAGTCGCCAGGGAAGATATACGAGCAGTACTTC
-	TRBV27	-	TRBJ1-2	CASSPGGSYGYTF	TGTGCCAGCAGCCCGGGGGGGAGCTATGGCTACACCTTC
-	TRBV19	-	TRBJ2-3	CASSLGLSTDTQYF	TGTGCCAGTAGTCTTGGACTGAGCACAGATACGCAGTATTTT
-	TRBV18	-	TRBJ2-7	CASSPSRDEQYF	TGTGCCAGCTCACCCTCCAGGGACGAGCAGTACTTC
TRBD2	TRBV2	-	TRBJ2-5	CASGGTSGGRKETQYF	TGTGCCAGCGGCGGGACTAGCGGGGGCCGTAAAGAGACCCAGTACTTC
TRBD1	TRBV27	-	TRBJ2-4	CASSTDRVAKNIQYF	TGTGCCAGCAGTACGGACAGGGTCGCCAAAAACATTCAGTACTTC
TRBD2	TRBV5-6	-	TRBJ2-7	CASSLWTGSGLAALEQYF	TGTGCCAGCAGCTTGTGGACAGGGAGCGGACTAGCGGCCCTGGAGCAGTACTTC
TRBD1	TRBV29-1	-	TRBJ2-2	CSATDRAGELFF	TGCAGCGCTACGGACAGGGCCGGGGAGCTGTTTTTT
-	TRBV6-1	-	TRBJ2-7	CASSGFLFYEQYF	TGTGCCAGCAGTGGTTTCCTGTTCTACGAGCAGTACTTC
TRBD2	TRBV2	-	TRBJ2-1	CASSDGTSGYNEQFF	TGTGCCAGCAGTGACGGGACTAGCGGCTACAATGAGCAGTTCTTC
-	TRBV6-5	-	TRBJ1-2	CASTADRTYGYTF	TGTGCCAGCACCGCAGACAGGACCTATGGCTACACCTTC
TRBD1	TRBV9	-	TRBJ1-1	CASSARGLDTEAFF	TGTGCCAGCAGCGCCAGGGGGCTGGATACTGAAGCTTTCTTT
TRBD1	TRBV11-2	-	TRBJ2-5	CASSPGTVPQETQYF	TGTGCCAGCAGCCCAGGGACAGTCCCCCAAGAGACCCAGTACTTC
-	TRBV9	-	TRBJ2-1	CASSVEGASDNEQFF	TGTGCCAGCAGCGTAGAAGGGGCCAGTGACAATGAGCAGTTCTTC
TRBD1	TRBV5-4	-	TRBJ2-7	CASSRDRGSYEQYF	TGTGCCAGCAGTCGGGACAGGGGATCCTACGAGCAGTACTTC
-	TRBV5-4	-	TRBJ2-3	CASSKTERRSTDTQYF	TGTGCCAGCAGCAAGACTGAACGGAGGAGCACAGATACGCAGTATTTT
-	TRBV4-1	-	TRBJ1-1	CASSQVASEAFF	TGCGCCAGCAGCCAAGTTGCGTCCGAAGCTTTCTTT
TRBD1	TRBV18	-	TRBJ2-5	CASSPLGTGGETQYF	TGTGCCAGCTCACCCCTCGGGACAGGGGGCGAGACCCAGTACTTC
TRBD2	TRBV6-1	medium-sized	TRBJ2-7	CASSEAAGASYEQYF	TGTGCCAGCAGTGAAGCAGCGGGAGCTTCATACGAGCAGTACTTC
-	TRBV14	-	TRBJ1-2	CASSHSPGEGYTF	TGTGCCAGCAGCCACTCGCCAGGCGAGGGCTACACCTTC
TRBD2	TRBV6-5	-	TRBJ2-1	CASSPGLGNEQFF	TGTGCCAGCAGCCCGGGACTAGGTAATGAGCAGTTCTTC
-	TRBV14	-	TRBJ1-6	CASSQGVGSPLHF	TGTGCCAGCAGCCAGGGAGTTGGTTCACCCCTCCACTTT
TRBD1	TRBV6-5	-	TRBJ1-5	CASSGDRGQPQHF	TGTGCCAGCAGCGGGGACAGAGGTCAGCCCCAGCATTTT
-	TRBV6-6	-	TRBJ2-2	CASSIRDSTGELFF	TGTGCCAGCAGTATCCGGGACTCGACCGGGGAGCTGTTTTTT
-	TRBV30	-	TRBJ1-1	CAWSVGRDTEAFF	TGTGCCTGGAGTGTAGGGAGAGACACTGAAGCTTTCTTT
-	TRBV15	-	TRBJ1-5	CATSREGLGDADQPQHF	TGTGCCACCAGCAGAGAGGGGCTTGGGGATGCAGATCAGCCCCAGCATTTT
-	TRBV7-9	-	TRBJ1-1	CASSFTDRPEAFF	TGTGCCAGCAGCTTCACTGACAGACCTGAAGCTTTCTTT
TRBD1	TRBV2	-	TRBJ2-1	CASSGSRDSSYNEQFF	TGTGCCAGCAGTGGAAGCCGGGACAGCTCCTACAATGAGCAGTTCTTC
TRBD2	TRBV6-1	-	TRBJ2-1	CASSPGTSGGNEQFF	TGTGCCAGCTCCCCCGGGACTAGCGGGGGTAATGAGCAGTTCTTC
-	TRBV11-2	-	TRBJ2-1	CASSLVVESGEQFF	TGTGCCAGCAGCTTAGTTGTTGAGTCCGGTGAGCAGTTCTTC
-	TRBV18	-	TRBJ2-2	CASSPMGGANTGELFF	TGTGCCAGCTCACCAATGGGAGGTGCGAACACCGGGGAGCTGTTTTTT